The clone carrying this T cell receptor (beta chain) came up once. This record comes from a study of blood T cell repertoires in COVID-19. The overall study: Sources were T cells, B-cell-depleted T cells, or PBMCs; the material itself was cDNA or gDNA.

The V segment lost 4 bases and the J segment 8 bases; nucleotides outside the gene matches: 14. CDR1 is LNHDA and CDR2 is SQIVND in the germline V gene (reference sequence). This CDR3 region has 16 residues. This table comes from immunoSEQ multiplex PCR, and its TCRdb copy is limited to in-frame clones, with some not included. Of 35,000 to 50,000 clones in the sample, 89% were seen once. This TCR derives from a man between 70 and 80 years old with active COVID-19. Specimen: peripheral blood. V usage is TRBV19 and J usage is TRBJ2-1; 7 bases are shared with TRBD1. The CDR3 loop reads CASSTPGQPETDEQFF. The CDR3 bases are TGTGCCAGTAGTACCCCGGGACAGCCTGAAACGGATGAGCAGTTCTTC.